The 20 T cell receptor beta chains reported below all come from one sample, sequenced in a study of molecular identifiers for immune sequencing clone quantification. TCRdb reprocessed the PCR reads via MiXCR and lists one record per CDR3 protein. The repertoire holds about 68,000 distinct CDR3 sequences, 15% to 20% seen once, with over 1.3% in the top ten. Material for sequencing was naive CD8+ T cells from blood, with Jurkat cell RNA spiked in. The subset is: FACS-sorted CD8+CD4-CCR7+CD45RA+ naive T cells. The receptors originated from a human donor in good health. Some libraries in this study had Jurkat cell RNA spiked in.

This clonotype was seen many times. The chain employs TRBV11-2 and TRBJ1-5; unclear D gene. CDR3 length: 15 residues. The V gene's germline CDR1 is SGHAT and CDR2 FQNNGV. Trimming took off 5 bases at V and 3 bases at J, with 14 bases between the two ends. The CDR3, as DNA: TGTGCCAGCAGCCCTTCCCTTTCCCTCAATCAGCCCCAGCATTTT. As protein: CASSPSLSLNQPQHF. Full variable domain (missing parts from reference TRBV11-2 and TRBJ1-5): EAGVAQSPRYKIIEKRQSVAFWCNPISGHATLYWYQQILGQGPKLLIQFQNNGVVDDSQLPKDRFSAERLKGVDSTLKIQPAKLEDSAVYLCASSPSLSLNQPQHFGDGTRLSIL.

This clonotype was seen repeatedly, ten times or more. The V gene is TRBV7-3, the J gene TRBJ2-1, with TRBD2 matching over 8 bases. The CDR3 extends over 15 amino acids. Germline V gives CDR1 SGHTA, CDR2 FQGTGA. V gave up 5 bases and J gave up 10 bases; unmatched junction bases: 13. The CDR3 sequence is CASSPLSGGPGEQFF. CDR3 bases: TGTGCCAGCAGCCCTCTGTCGGGAGGGCCAGGGGAGCAGTTCTTC.

This clonotype appeared many times. V gene TRBV5-1 combines with J gene TRBJ2-5, with TRBD2 matching over 8 bases. V dropped 4 bases and J dropped 2; count of bases not matched to a gene: 7. The CDR3 has 15 amino acids. Germline-derived CDR1 and CDR2 are SGHRS and YFSETQ. The CDR3 DNA reads as TGCGCCAGCAGCCCGGAGGTAGCGGGACAAGAGACCCAGTACTTC. The encoded protein is CASSPEVAGQETQYF.

This clonotype was seen ten or more times. V usage is TRBV7-9 and J usage is TRBJ1-1; TRBD1 agrees at 10 bases. The CDR3 spans 14 residues. V trimming: 4 bases; J trimming: 6 bases; junction bases outside the gene matches: 5. CDR1 and CDR2 from the germline V gene are SEHNR and FQNEAQ (reference sequence). The CDR3 region has the DNA TGTGCCAGCAGCTCCACGACAGGGGGCTCTGAAGCTTTCTTT. Translation gives CASSSTTGGSEAFF.

With regard to this clonotype: Possible read error: a much larger clone is one base away. J is TRBJ2-5 and V is TRBV6-1, with 9 positions matching TRBD2. Germline CDR1 and CDR2: MNHNS and SASEGT. The CDR3 sequence is 16 residues long. V dropped 3 bases and J dropped 8; count of bases not matched to a gene: 13. CDR3 region: CASSDGSGSFGDTQYF. The DNA of the CDR3 is TGTGCCAGCAGTGACGGTAGCGGGAGCTTTGGAGATACCCAGTACTTC.

This clonotype has just one count. The chain links TRBV20-1 to TRBJ2-7; 8 bases fit TRBD2. CDR1 is DFQATT, CDR2 SNEGSKA, per germline (reference sequence). This CDR3 is 16 amino acids long. V dropped 0 bases and J dropped 5; count of bases not matched to a gene: 12. CDR3 sequence reads: CSARDLKAGDPHEQYF. The CDR3 DNA reads TGCAGTGCTAGAGATCTGAAAGCGGGAGACCCCCACGAGCAGTACTTC.

Note on this clonotype: This could be a read error, since a much larger clone is one nucleotide away. The chain's CDR3 is CASCVVGGGWYEQYF. CDR3 nucleotides: TGTGCCAGCTGCGTCGTAGGGGGCGGTTGGTACGAGCAGTACTTC. The V and J genes are TRBV27 and TRBJ2-7; TRBD1 agrees at 7 bases. V lost 8 bases to trimming and J lost 4 bases; unmatched junction nucleotides: 14. This CDR3 has 15 amino acids. Germline V gene sequence: CDR1 MNHEY, CDR2 SMNVEV (reference sequence).

The table lists this clonotype with many counts. The chain couples TRBV18 to TRBJ2-2; TRBD2 aligns across 9 bases. CDR3 length equals 15 residues. Trimming cost V 4 bases and J 3 bases; bases outside gene matches: 3. The germline gives CDR1 KGHSH, CDR2 LQKENI. Written as DNA, the CDR3 is TGTGCCAGCTCACGGACTAGCGCCCACACCGGGGAGCTGTTTTTT. This encodes CASSRTSAHTGELFF.

This clonotype was counted many times. This sequence joins TRBV14 and TRBJ2-1, with D perhaps TRBD2 (5 bases). Germline V gene lookup returns CDR1 SGHDN and CDR2 FVKESK. CDR3 length: 17 residues. The germline V and J ends were trimmed by 3 bases and 4 bases, with 19 bases remaining between them. CDR3 loop: CASSHRLTSGPYNEQFF. CDR3 coding DNA: TGTGCCAGCAGCCACAGACTCACCAGCGGACCTTACAATGAGCAGTTCTTC.

This clonotype was seen repeatedly, ten times or more. The chain links TRBV3-1 to TRBJ2-7; 12 nucleotides agree with TRBD1. CDR1 and CDR2 (germline): LGHDT, YNNKEL (reference sequence). With V trimmed by 0 bases and J by 3 bases, 15 bases remained unmatched. There are 20 residues in the CDR3. The CDR3 sequence is CASSQDLHVDGTGGFYEQYF. As DNA, the CDR3 is TGTGCCAGCAGCCAAGATCTACATGTTGATGGGACAGGGGGCTTCTACGAGCAGTACTTC.

This clonotype was recorded many times. V is TRBV21-1 and J is TRBJ2-5; TRBD1, the table's D call, was not compared with the DNA. TRBV21-1 is a known pseudogene. The CDR3 covers 14 residues. The CDR3 bases are TGTGCCAGCAGCAAAGAGGCGGGGGAAGAGACCCAGTACTTC. Its protein product is CASSKEAGEETQYF.

The chain is built from TRBV6-2 or TRBV6-3 and TRBJ2-1, with 13 bases that match TRBD2. Trimming took 6 bases from V and 8 from J; bases not matched to a gene: 10. The germline gives CDR1 MNHEY, CDR2 SVGEGT. CDR3 length: 16 residues. The CDR3 sequence: CASRPKLAGGPYEQFF. The CDR3 nucleotides are TGTGCCAGCAGACCTAAACTAGCGGGAGGGCCCTATGAGCAGTTCTTC.

With regard to this clonotype: This could be a read error, since a much larger clone is one nucleotide away. The chain carries TRBV20-1 and TRBJ1-2; D gene unclear. The CDR3 is 11 amino acids. CDR1 and CDR2 from the germline V gene are DFQATT and SNEGSKA (reference sequence). The CDR3 is CSAASSYDYTF. The CDR3 DNA sequence: TGCAGTGCCGCGTCTAGCTATGACTACACCTTC.

This clonotype was seen many times. The chain links TRBV20-1 to TRBJ1-4; TRBD1 might be the D (5 bases). The CDR3 contains 15 residues. CDR1 is DFQATT and CDR2 is SNEGSKA in the germline V gene (reference sequence). V lost 3 bases, J lost 6 bases, and 17 bases lay in between. This CDR3 is CSASPFVSGYEKLFF. Written as DNA, the CDR3 is TGCAGTGCTAGTCCTTTTGTGTCAGGGTATGAAAAACTGTTTTTT.

This clonotype has ten or more counts. The chain is built from TRBV27 and TRBJ2-7; tentative D call: TRBD1 (5 bases). Trimming shortened V by 7 bases and J by 10 bases, and 26 bases separated the two germline ends. Looked up from germline, CDR1 is MNHEY and CDR2 is SMNVEV (reference sequence). This CDR3 spans 15 amino acids. The CDR3 DNA is TGTGCCAGCACCTCGACTCGAAGCAGGGTCGACGGTCAGTACTTC. Translation gives CASTSTRSRVDGQYF.

The genes are TRBV5-6 and TRBJ2-1; 7 positions match TRBD1. V lost 2 bases and J lost 4; bases outside the gene matches: 6. CDR1 and CDR2 (germline): SGHDT, YYEEEE. The CDR3 is 15 amino acids. In DNA, the CDR3 is TGTGCCAGCAGCTTCGGGACAGTCTATTACAATGAGCAGTTCTTC. Amino acids: CASSFGTVYYNEQFF.

DNA of the CDR3: TGTGCCAGCAGTTGGAACGACTACGAGCAGTACTTC. Translated, it gives CASSWNDYEQYF. The rearrangement joins TRBV12-3 or TRBV12-4 to TRBJ2-7; no clear D gene. Between the trimmed V and J ends, which lost 4 bases and 3 bases, there was a span of 7 bases. There are 12 residues in the CDR3.

There are many counts of this clonotype. The genes are TRBV4-1 and TRBJ1-2, with 10 bases identical to TRBD1. Germline CDR1 and CDR2: MGHRA and YSYEKL. This CDR3 region has 15 residues. V trimming: 1 base; J trimming: 8 bases; junction bases outside the gene matches: 7. CDR3 DNA: TGCGCCAGCAGCCAAGCCCCCGACAGGGGGCTCGGCTACACCTTC. Its translation is CASSQAPDRGLGYTF.

This clonotype came up a few times. This chain joins TRBV7-8 and TRBJ2-7, with a weak D call TRBD2 (6 bases). The ends were cut back, 3 bases at V and 5 bases at J, with 14 bases in the middle. Germline CDR1 and CDR2: SGHVS and FQNEAQ. The CDR3 is 14 amino acids. The CDR3: CASSFRRDHHEQYF. CDR3 nucleotide sequence: TGTGCCAGCAGCTTTCGGCGGGATCACCACGAGCAGTACTTC.

V gene TRBV4-1 combines with J gene TRBJ2-1; 9 bases fit TRBD2. V shed 0 bases and J 9 bases; nucleotides not matched to a gene: 15. The germline gives CDR1 MGHRA, CDR2 YSYEKL. CDR3 length equals 18 residues. The CDR3 region has the DNA TGCGCCAGCAGCCAAGATGGCCCCACGGCCAGCGGGAGGATTGAGCAGTTCTTC. It translates to CASSQDGPTASGRIEQFF.